What follows are 24 T cell receptor beta chains derived from one specimen sequenced in a study of blood T cell repertoires in COVID-19. Here immunoSEQ multiplex PCR was the method, and the copy in TCRdb shows in-frame clones only, minus some. The data show roughly 230,000 clones, with around 85% seen just once and 5.5% to 7.5% held by the top ten. Specimen: peripheral blood. The receptors originated from a woman aged 60 to 75 with active or convalescent COVID-19.

The chain employs TRBV7-2 and TRBJ1-5, with 9 nucleotides matching TRBD1. Unmatched junction bases numbered 4, after V lost 4 bases and J lost 6 bases. CDR3 length: 14 amino acids. Germline loops: CDR1 SGHTA, CDR2 FQGNSA. The CDR3 coding sequence is TGTGCCAGCAGCTCCCGGGACAGGGCTCAGCCCCAGCATTTT. Amino acid sequence: CASSSRDRAQPQHF.

V and J are TRBV7-8 and TRBJ2-2, with D unclear. Germline lookup yields CDR1 SGHVS and CDR2 FQNEAQ. This CDR3 has 15 amino acids. Trimming took off 3 bases at V and 1 base at J, with 9 bases between the two ends. As DNA, the CDR3 is TGTGCCAGCAGCTTTAGAACAGTGAACACCGGGGAGCTGTTTTTT. This sequence encodes CASSFRTVNTGELFF.

This chain uses TRBV10-3 with TRBJ1-2; 8 bases fit TRBD1. With 2 bases clipped from V and 2 bases from J, the junction kept 4 bases outside the gene matches. The CDR3 extends over 15 amino acids. Germline CDR1 and CDR2: ENHRY and SYGVKD. This chain's CDR3 is CAISETGQGNYGYTF. Here the CDR3 DNA reads TGTGCCATCAGTGAGACAGGACAGGGCAACTATGGCTACACCTTC.

The chain recombines TRBV18 with TRBJ2-5; 10 bases agree with TRBD1. CDR1 KGHSH and CDR2 LQKENI come from the germline V gene. V trimming: 6 bases; J trimming: 5 bases; junction bases outside the gene matches: 3. CDR3 length: 13 residues. The CDR3 sequence: CASSGTGEETQYF. CDR3 DNA: TGTGCCAGCTCTGGGACAGGGGAGGAGACCCAGTACTTC.

The rearrangement links TRBV3-1 (or the pseudogene TRBV3-2) to TRBJ2-1; D unresolved. This CDR3 region has 17 residues. Germline CDR1 reads LGHDT; CDR2 reads YNNKEL (reference sequence). The V and J ends lost 1 base and 0 bases respectively, with 13 bases between them. Written as DNA, the CDR3 is TGTGCCAGCAGCCAAGGAGGCGGTCCGAGCTCCTACAATGAGCAGTTCTTC. Translating it yields CASSQGGGPSSYNEQFF.

The chain recombines TRBV28 with TRBJ2-7, with 7 bases aligning to TRBD1. Germline V CDR1 and CDR2: MDHEN, SYDVKM. With 7 bases clipped from V and 6 bases from J, the junction kept 12 bases outside the gene matches. There are 14 residues in the CDR3. CDR3 residues: CASTSVDRVSEQYV. In DNA, the CDR3 is TGTGCCAGCACCTCGGTTGACAGGGTTTCCGAGCAGTACGTC.

This clone was found a few times. The CDR3 DNA reads as TGTGCCATCGCGACAGGGAACTATGGCTACACCTTC. Its protein is CAIATGNYGYTF. The chain recombines TRBV28 with TRBJ1-2; 7 bases map to TRBD1. Germline loops: CDR1 MDHEN, CDR2 SYDVKM. This CDR3 is built from 12 residues. Trimming cost V 10 bases and J 2 bases; bases outside gene matches: 4.

This clone has a single count. The rearrangement links TRBV5-5 to TRBJ2-5, with 7 bases fitting TRBD1. Losses at the gene ends were 4 bases for V and 1 base for J; bases not matched to a gene: 4. The CDR3 runs to 14 residues. CDR1 SGHKS and CDR2 YYEKEE come from the germline V gene (reference sequence). CDR3 loop: CASSEGQLQETQYF. The CDR3 DNA reads as TGTGCCAGCAGCGAGGGACAGCTCCAAGAGACCCAGTACTTC.

V and J are TRBV19 and TRBJ1-1; 7 bases map to TRBD1. The CDR3 has 17 amino acids. J gave up 0 bases and V 3 bases, and 10 bases lay outside the gene matches. Germline lookup yields CDR1 LNHDA and CDR2 SQIVND (reference sequence). CDR3 sequence (DNA): TGTGCCAGTAGTATTGTTTTTAGGGGACAGTTGAACACTGAAGCTTTCTTT. This translates into CASSIVFRGQLNTEAFF.

The chain joins TRBV20-1 to TRBJ1-2; no reliable D call. The V gene lost 3 bases and the J gene lost 4 bases, with 12 bases spanning the gap. Germline V gives CDR1 DFQATT, CDR2 SNEGSKA (reference sequence). This CDR3 has 13 amino acids. CDR3 nucleotide sequence: TGCAGTGCTAGTCCTCTAGGCTTCTATGGCTACACCTTC. Amino acids: CSASPLGFYGYTF.

The V gene is TRBV3-1 (or the pseudogene TRBV3-2), the J gene TRBJ2-3; 14 nucleotides align to TRBD2. This CDR3 is 18 amino acids long. J was trimmed by 2 bases and V by 4 bases; bases with no gene match: 8. Germline V gene lookup returns CDR1 LGHDT and CDR2 YNNKEL (reference sequence). The CDR3 spells CASSPRTSGGTHTDTQYF. CDR3 nucleotide sequence: TGTGCCAGCAGCCCTAGGACTAGCGGGGGGACCCACACAGATACGCAGTATTTT.

The V call is TRBV4-1, the J call TRBJ2-5; D perhaps matches TRBD1 (6 bases). The CDR3 is 17 residues long. Germline CDR1 and CDR2: MGHRA and YSYEKL. The V end lost 0 bases, the J end lost 5 bases, and 19 bases lay between the germline ends. CDR3 sequence reads: CASSQDRGTLSEETQYF. Written as DNA, the CDR3 is TGCGCCAGCAGCCAAGATAGGGGGACCCTAAGCGAGGAGACCCAGTACTTC.

The rearrangement uses TRBV4-1 and TRBJ2-4; D perhaps matches TRBD1 (7 bases). The germline V gene encodes CDR1 MGHRA and CDR2 YSYEKL. With 4 bases removed from V and 4 bases from J, the gap between germline ends came to 23 bases. The CDR3 runs to 18 residues. CDR3: CASSPQGGSTSQKNIQYF. The CDR3 nucleotides are TGCGCCAGCAGCCCCCAGGGGGGCTCGACATCTCAAAAAAACATTCAGTACTTC.

CDR3 residues: CASSEGVLAVLGELFF. CDR3 DNA sequence: TGTGCCAGCAGTGAAGGAGTACTAGCGGTTTTGGGGGAGCTGTTTTTT. The genes are TRBV2 and TRBJ2-2; 8 bases fit TRBD2. After removal of 1 base from V and 8 bases from J, the junction contained 9 bases not matched to a gene. The CDR3 extends over 16 amino acids. The germline V gene has CDR1 SNHLY and CDR2 FYNNEI.

V and J are TRBV3-1 (or the pseudogene TRBV3-2) and TRBJ2-1, with D possibly TRBD1 on 5 matching bases. V shed 2 bases and J shed 0 bases, with 8 bases lying between them. The CDR3 has 15 residues. Per the germline V gene, CDR1 is LGHDT and CDR2 is YNNKEL (reference sequence). The CDR3 is CASSQQGISYNEQFF. The CDR3 DNA sequence: TGTGCCAGCAGCCAACAGGGAATCTCCTACAATGAGCAGTTCTTC.

The chain joins TRBV6-5 to TRBJ2-3, with D unclear. This CDR3 comprises 14 residues. Per germline, CDR1 MNHEY and CDR2 SVGAGI. Trimming stripped 0 bases from V and 0 bases from J, with 4 bases between. The CDR3 here is CASSYSRSTDTQYF. The CDR3 DNA reads TGTGCCAGCAGTTACTCGAGAAGCACAGATACGCAGTATTTT.

The chain links TRBV6-2 or TRBV6-3 to TRBJ1-1, with D hard to call. The V gene lost 0 bases and the J gene lost 4 bases, with 6 bases spanning the gap. This CDR3 is 13 amino acids long. CDR1 and CDR2 from the germline V gene are MNHEY and SVGEGT. The CDR3 DNA reads TGTGCCAGCAGTTACTCGACAACCACTGAAGCTTTCTTT. This sequence encodes CASSYSTTTEAFF.

The gene calls are TRBV2 and TRBJ1-5; D perhaps matches TRBD1 (5 bases). Trimming cost V 1 base and J 1 base, with 8 bases left between them. Germline V lookup: CDR1 SNHLY, CDR2 FYNNEI. CDR3 length: 15 residues. The CDR3 reads CASSEGQGSNQPQHF. The DNA for the CDR3 is TGTGCCAGCAGTGAAGGTCAGGGAAGCAATCAGCCCCAGCATTTT.

The chain is built from TRBV3-1 (or the pseudogene TRBV3-2) and TRBJ2-5; D ambiguous. Germline CDR1 is LGHDT and CDR2 is YNNKEL (reference sequence). This CDR3 spans 15 amino acids. V was shortened by 4 bases and J by 2 bases, with 14 bases between the two germline ends. The CDR3: CASSRSSGSQETQYF. The DNA for the CDR3 is TGTGCCAGCAGCCGATCCTCCGGGTCTCAAGAGACCCAGTACTTC.

The chain is built from TRBV27 and TRBJ2-5, with D possibly being TRBD2 (7 bases). The germline V gene encodes CDR1 MNHEY and CDR2 SMNVEV (reference sequence). The CDR3 runs to 14 residues. Trimming pared 6 bases from V and 1 base from J, leaving 12 bases between. The CDR3 protein is CASRNGGAQETQYF. In DNA, the CDR3 is TGTGCCAGCAGGAATGGGGGGGCCCAAGAGACCCAGTACTTC.

This clone has a single count. The V and J genes are TRBV28 and TRBJ1-2; TRBD1 agrees at 11 bases. V was pared by 5 bases and J by 4 bases, with 9 bases of the junction left unmatched. In germline, CDR1 is MDHEN, CDR2 SYDVKM. The CDR3 is 16 amino acids. The CDR3 coding sequence is TGTGCCAGCAGTCCCGGACAGGGGGCGCTTATCTATGGCTACACCTTC. Translating it yields CASSPGQGALIYGYTF.

This rearrangement joins TRBV3-1 (or the pseudogene TRBV3-2) to TRBJ2-7, with 7 bases identical to TRBD2. With 5 bases clipped from V and 2 bases from J, the junction kept 12 bases outside the gene matches. Germline CDR1 is LGHDT and CDR2 is YNNKEL (reference sequence). The CDR3 runs 16 residues. CDR3 protein: CASSSRGAGATYEQYF. As DNA, the CDR3 is TGTGCCAGCAGCTCGCGTGGGGCGGGAGCTACCTACGAGCAGTACTTC.

The chain carries TRBV9 and TRBJ1-6, with D tentatively TRBD1 (6 bases). V was pared by 4 bases and J by 0 bases, with 8 bases between. This CDR3 has 15 residues. The germline V gene encodes CDR1 SGDLS and CDR2 YYNGEE. The CDR3 DNA reads as TGTGCCAGCAGCACACAGGGCTCCTATAATTCACCCCTCCACTTT. Translating gives CASSTQGSYNSPLHF.

The chain has TRBV7-2 and TRBJ2-3, with a tentative D call TRBD2 (5 bases). V gave up 1 base and J gave up 4 bases, with 24 bases separating them. CDR3 size: 19 residues. Germline values: CDR1 SGHTA, CDR2 FQGNSA. CDR3 region: CASSLGRVGRRVSADTQYF. DNA for the CDR3: TGTGCCAGCAGCTTAGGTCGGGTGGGTCGGCGGGTCTCCGCAGATACGCAGTATTTT.